This TCR beta chain was identified in a study of CD8+ T cells in alopecia areata. Study information: Those treated were given oral tofacitinib at 5 to 10 mg twice daily.

Both peripheral blood and punch biopsies of lesional scalp skin were obtained from patients who had alopecia areata. Findings and limits, study-wide: Shared TCR sequences were less clear between patients than in mice, possibly partly from HLA diversity. Scalp lesions, especially in alopecia totalis/universalis, had higher clonality than normal scalp.

CDR1 is KGHSH, CDR2 LQKENI, per germline. Trimming cost V 6 bases and J 3 bases; bases outside gene matches: 10. This CDR3 is built from 16 residues. This clone was detected only a few times. Its antigen is unknown. After isolation, RNA underwent reverse transcription to generate cDNA as the sequencing template. Profiling relied on immunoSEQ multiplex PCR, and the TCRdb table lists in-frame clones only, not all of them. This repertoire shows about 130,000 clones, 50% to 60% found once; its top ten account for under 5%. The sequenced sample was CD4+ T cells sorted from blood, obtained at week 0. The sequence came from a human donor with alopecia areata. This chain links TRBV18 with TRBJ1-2; 10 nucleotides align to TRBD1. The CDR3 loop reads CASSPQVGQGDYGYTF. The CDR3 region has the DNA TGTGCCAGCTCTCCGCAGGTTGGACAGGGGGACTATGGCTACACCTTC.